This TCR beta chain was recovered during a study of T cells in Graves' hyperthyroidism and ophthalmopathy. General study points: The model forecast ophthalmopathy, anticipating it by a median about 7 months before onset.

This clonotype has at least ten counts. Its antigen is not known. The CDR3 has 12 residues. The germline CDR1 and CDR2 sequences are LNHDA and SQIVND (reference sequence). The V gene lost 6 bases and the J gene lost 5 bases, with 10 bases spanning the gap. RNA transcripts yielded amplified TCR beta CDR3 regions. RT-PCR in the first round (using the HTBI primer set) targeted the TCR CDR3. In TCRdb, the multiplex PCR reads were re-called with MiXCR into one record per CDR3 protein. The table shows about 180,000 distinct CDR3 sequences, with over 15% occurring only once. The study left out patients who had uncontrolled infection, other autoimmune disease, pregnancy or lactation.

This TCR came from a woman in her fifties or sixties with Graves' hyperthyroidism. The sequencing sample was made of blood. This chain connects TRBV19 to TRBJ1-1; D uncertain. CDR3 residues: CASRLGTTEAFF. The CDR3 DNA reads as TGTGCCAGTAGACTAGGTACGACTGAAGCTTTCTTT.